This TCR beta chain was found in a study of cytomegalovirus exposure and HLA in healthy donors. The PCR was carried out with 60 Vbeta primers and 13 Jbeta primers. Sequencing used immunoSEQ multiplex PCR; TCRdb keeps in-frame clones, though not all of them. The data hold fewer than 200,000 clones, with around 80% observed a single time. About this clone: The antigen remains undetermined.

The study's findings and limits: In vitro data verified three CMV-associated chains as specific for CMV antigens. In a later analysis, V- and J-gene trimming of beta chains associated with a DCLRE1C missense variant, replicated independently. A later analysis reportedly found that, within productive TCRs, an Asian-associated ancestry cluster had fewer N-insertions than the mean observed across the 666 donors.

The CDR3 loop spans 12 amino acids. From germline, CDR1 is LNHDA and CDR2 SQIVND (reference sequence). V dropped 9 bases and J dropped 2 bases, with 11 bases sitting between them. The rearrangement joins TRBV19 to TRBJ2-7; D is undetermined. The source is a woman aged 18-35 years in good health and CMV-seronegative. The specimen was PBMCs. The CDR3 here is CASHYVPYEQYF. The CDR3 bases are TGTGCCAGCCACTACGTCCCCTACGAGCAGTACTTC. The whole variable domain, remainder taken from reference TRBV19 and TRBJ2-7, is DGGITQSPKYLFRKEGQNVTLSCEQNLNHDAMYWYRQDPGQGLRLIYYSQIVNDFQKGDIAEGYSVSREKKESFPLTVTSAQKNPTAFYLCASHYVPYEQYFGPGTRLTVT.